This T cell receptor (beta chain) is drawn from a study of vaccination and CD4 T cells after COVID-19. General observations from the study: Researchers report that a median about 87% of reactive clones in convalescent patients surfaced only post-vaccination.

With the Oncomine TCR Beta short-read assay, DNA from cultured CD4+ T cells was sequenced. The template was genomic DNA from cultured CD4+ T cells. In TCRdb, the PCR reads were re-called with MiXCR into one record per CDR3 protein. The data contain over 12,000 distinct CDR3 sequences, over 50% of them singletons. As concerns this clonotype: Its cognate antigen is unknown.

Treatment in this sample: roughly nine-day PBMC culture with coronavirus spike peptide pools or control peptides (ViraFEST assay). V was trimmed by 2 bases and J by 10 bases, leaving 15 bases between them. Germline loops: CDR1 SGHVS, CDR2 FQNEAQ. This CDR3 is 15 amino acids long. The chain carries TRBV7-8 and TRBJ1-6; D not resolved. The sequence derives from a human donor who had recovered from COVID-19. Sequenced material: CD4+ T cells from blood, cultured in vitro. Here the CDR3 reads CASSLSGGEFSPLHF. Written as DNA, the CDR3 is TGTGCCAGCAGCTTATCAGGAGGAGAGTTCTCACCCCTCCACTTT.